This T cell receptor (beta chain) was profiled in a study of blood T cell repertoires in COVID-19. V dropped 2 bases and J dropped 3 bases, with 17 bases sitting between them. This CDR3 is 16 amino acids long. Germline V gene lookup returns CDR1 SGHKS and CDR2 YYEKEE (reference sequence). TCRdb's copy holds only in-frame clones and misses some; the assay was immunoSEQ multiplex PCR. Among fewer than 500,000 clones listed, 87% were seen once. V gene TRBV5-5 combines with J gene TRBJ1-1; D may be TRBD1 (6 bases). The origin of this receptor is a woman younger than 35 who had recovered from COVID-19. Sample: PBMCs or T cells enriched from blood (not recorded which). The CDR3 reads CASSFPRGAVDTEAFF. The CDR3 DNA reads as TGTGCCAGCAGCTTCCCCCGGGGGGCTGTTGACACTGAAGCTTTCTTT.